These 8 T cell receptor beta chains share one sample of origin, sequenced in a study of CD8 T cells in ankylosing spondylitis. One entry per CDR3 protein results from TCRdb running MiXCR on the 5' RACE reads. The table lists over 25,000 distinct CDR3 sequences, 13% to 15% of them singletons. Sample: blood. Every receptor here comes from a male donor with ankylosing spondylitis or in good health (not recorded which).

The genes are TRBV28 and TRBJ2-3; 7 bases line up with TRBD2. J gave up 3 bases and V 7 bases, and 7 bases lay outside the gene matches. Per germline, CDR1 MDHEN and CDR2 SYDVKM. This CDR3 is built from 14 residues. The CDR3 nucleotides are TGTGCCAGCACCCTAGCGGTACGAACAGATACGCAGTATTTT. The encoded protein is CASTLAVRTDTQYF.

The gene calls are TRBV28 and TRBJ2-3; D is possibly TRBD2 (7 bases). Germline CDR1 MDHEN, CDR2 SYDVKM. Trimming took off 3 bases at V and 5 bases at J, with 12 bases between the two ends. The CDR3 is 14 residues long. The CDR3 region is CASSFAGARDTQYF. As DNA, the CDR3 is TGTGCCAGCAGTTTTGCGGGGGCACGAGATACGCAGTATTTT.

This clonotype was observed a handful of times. In DNA form, the CDR3 reads TGCAGTGCCCCACTCGGGGCTAATTCACCCCTCCACTTT. It yields the protein CSAPLGANSPLHF. The V gene is TRBV20-1, the J gene TRBJ1-6, with a possible D match to TRBD1 (5 bases). The germline CDR1 and CDR2 sequences are DFQATT and SNEGSKA (reference sequence). The CDR3 totals 13 residues. V lost 6 bases and J 6 bases, leaving 12 bases between the germline ends.

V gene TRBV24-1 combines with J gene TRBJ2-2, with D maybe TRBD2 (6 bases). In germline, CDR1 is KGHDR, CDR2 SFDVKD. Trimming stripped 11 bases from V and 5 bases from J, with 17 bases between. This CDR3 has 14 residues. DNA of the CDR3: TGTGCCATCGGGGACTTTGGGGGAACCGGGGAGCTGTTTTTT. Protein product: CAIGDFGGTGELFF.

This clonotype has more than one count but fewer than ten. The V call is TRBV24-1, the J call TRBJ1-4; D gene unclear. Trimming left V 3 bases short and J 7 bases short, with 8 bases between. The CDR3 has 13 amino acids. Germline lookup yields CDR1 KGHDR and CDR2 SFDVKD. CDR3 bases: TGTGCCACCAGTGATGGATTTGGTGAAAAACTGTTTTTT. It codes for CATSDGFGEKLFF.

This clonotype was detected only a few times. This CDR3 reads CASSIGAPGELFF. The CDR3 region has the DNA TGTGCCAGTAGTATAGGGGCGCCCGGGGAGCTGTTTTTT. This sequence joins TRBV19 and TRBJ2-2; D gene uncertain. There are 13 residues in the CDR3. CDR1 and CDR2 from the germline V gene are LNHDA and SQIVND (reference sequence). V gave up 1 base and J gave up 6 bases, with 6 bases separating them.

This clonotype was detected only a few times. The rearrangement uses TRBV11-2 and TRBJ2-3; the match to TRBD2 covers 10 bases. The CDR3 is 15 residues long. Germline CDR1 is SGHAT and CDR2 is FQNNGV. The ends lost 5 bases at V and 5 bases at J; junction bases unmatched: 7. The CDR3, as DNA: TGTGCCAGCAGCCAAGCGGGAGGGCCTGGAGATACGCAGTATTTT. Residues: CASSQAGGPGDTQYF.

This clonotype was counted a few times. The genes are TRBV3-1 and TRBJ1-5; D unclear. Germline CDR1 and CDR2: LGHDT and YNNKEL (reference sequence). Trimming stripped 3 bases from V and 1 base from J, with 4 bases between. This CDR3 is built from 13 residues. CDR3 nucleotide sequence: TGTGCCAGCAGCCATCAGAGCAATCAGCCCCAGCATTTT. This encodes CASSHQSNQPQHF. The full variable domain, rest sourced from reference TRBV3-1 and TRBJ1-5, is DTAVSQTPKYLVTQMGNDKSIKCEQNLGHDTMYWYKQDSKKFLKIMFSYNNKELIINETVPNRFSPKSPDKAHLNLHINSLELGDSAVYFCASSHQSNQPQHFGDGTRLSIL.